This entry lists 23 T cell receptor beta chains sequenced from one sample in a study of blood T cell repertoires in COVID-19 (dated by TCRdb to about 2020). Receptor amplification or capture employed the immunoSEQ multiplex PCR assay. TCRdb provides this immuneACCESS table in a form limited to in-frame rearrangements. Some clones are lacking; in checked studies, under half of them reflect an unresolved V gene, and why the rest are absent is not known. In this sample the table shows fewer than 250,000 clones, around four fifths of which occur a single time. Of the sample, 2.5% to 3% is held by the ten largest clones. Sequenced material: peripheral blood. These receptor sequences come from a man in his forties or fifties with active or convalescent COVID-19.

The rearrangement joins TRBV29-1 to TRBJ2-5; 13 bases align to TRBD2. This CDR3 is 13 amino acids long. Trimming cost V 5 bases and J 8 bases; bases outside gene matches: 5. Per the germline V gene, CDR1 is SQVTM and CDR2 is ANQGSEA. CDR3 nucleotides: TGCAGCGTTTCCGGGACTAGCGGGACCACCCAGTACTTC. This translates into CSVSGTSGTTQYF.

This clone occurred once. This sequence joins TRBV5-4 and TRBJ2-2; D perhaps matches TRBD1 (5 bases). Germline lookup yields CDR1 SGHNT and CDR2 YYREEE (reference sequence). The germline V and J ends were trimmed by 4 bases and 4 bases, with 14 bases remaining between them. This CDR3 has 15 residues. In DNA form, the CDR3 reads TGTGCCAGCAGCCTAGGGGTCATGGGCACCGGGGAGCTGTTTTTT. The encoded protein is CASSLGVMGTGELFF.

The chain couples TRBV4-3 to TRBJ1-6; unclear D gene. Deletions cut 0 bases from V and 6 bases from J, with 6 bases between. CDR1 LGHNA and CDR2 YSLEER come from the germline V gene. CDR3 length equals 14 residues. The CDR3 DNA sequence: TGCGCCAGCAGCCAAGATACGGTTAATTCACCCCTCCACTTT. It is translated as CASSQDTVNSPLHF.

The chain joins TRBV5-1 to TRBJ1-3; TRBD1 aligns across 9 bases. The CDR3 is 17 amino acids. V was pared by 5 bases and J by 0 bases, with 9 bases of the junction left unmatched. CDR1 is SGHRS, CDR2 YFSETQ, per germline. Written as DNA, the CDR3 is TGCGCCAGCAGAAGTGGGGACAGGGCCTTCTCTGGAAACACCATATATTTT. This encodes CASRSGDRAFSGNTIYF.

This chain joins TRBV4-1 and TRBJ1-2; TRBD1 matches at 7 bases. The germline gives CDR1 MGHRA, CDR2 YSYEKL. The ends lost 2 bases at V and 0 bases at J; junction bases unmatched: 9. The CDR3 length is 17 residues. CDR3 coding DNA: TGCGCCAGCAGCCAAAAGACAGGGACCAACTCTAACTATGGCTACACCTTC. Protein product: CASSQKTGTNSNYGYTF.

CDR3 nucleotide sequence: TGTGCCATCAGTGAGACCAGGCTGGGGACTAGCCGCTACGAGCAGTACTTC. Translated: CAISETRLGTSRYEQYF. V and J are TRBV10-3 and TRBJ2-7; TRBD2 agrees at 9 bases. CDR3 length: 17 amino acids. CDR1 ENHRY and CDR2 SYGVKD come from the germline V gene. Trimming at V came to 2 bases and at J to 3 bases, leaving 11 bases not matched to a gene.

In this sample, this clone turned up once. CDR3 protein: CASRTPEGRGYGYTF. The CDR3 region has the DNA TGTGCCAGCAGGACCCCGGAGGGGCGCGGCTATGGCTACACCTTC. The rearrangement links TRBV28 to TRBJ1-2; the D gene is possibly TRBD1 (5 bases). Germline V gene sequence: CDR1 MDHEN, CDR2 SYDVKM. The CDR3 consists of 15 residues. The ends were cut back, 6 bases at V and 4 bases at J, with 18 bases in the middle.

The chain joins TRBV14 to TRBJ1-6; no reliable D call. Germline V lookup: CDR1 SGHDN, CDR2 FVKESK. V gave up 4 bases and J gave up 9 bases, with 10 bases separating them. This CDR3 is built from 13 residues. CDR3 in amino acids: CASSLTAGSPLHF. The CDR3 nucleotides are TGTGCCAGCAGCCTCACCGCGGGTTCACCCCTCCACTTT.

CDR3 sequence: CASSGAGGAYGNTIYF. CDR3 nucleotides: TGTGCCAGTAGTGGAGCAGGGGGCGCGTATGGAAACACCATATATTTT. V usage is TRBV19 and J usage is TRBJ1-3; 8 nucleotides match TRBD1. Trimming removed 5 bases from V and 3 bases from J; junction bases left unmatched: 9. The CDR3 is 16 residues long. Germline-derived CDR1 and CDR2 are LNHDA and SQIVND (reference sequence).

V gene TRBV20-1 combines with J gene TRBJ1-4; D gene uncertain. The V and J ends lost 3 bases and 0 bases respectively, with 5 bases between them. Germline CDR1 reads DFQATT; CDR2 reads SNEGSKA (reference sequence). The CDR3 extends over 13 amino acids. CDR3 nucleotides: TGCAGTGCTAGTTCCGCAACTAATGAAAAACTGTTTTTT. Amino acids: CSASSATNEKLFF.

This clone was recorded a few times. The rearrangement uses TRBV11-3 and TRBJ2-1, with TRBD2 as a possible D gene (6 bases). The CDR3 length is 12 residues. The germline V and J ends were trimmed by 4 bases and 6 bases, with 7 bases remaining between them. Germline V CDR1 and CDR2: SGHNT, YENEEA. CDR3 residues: CASSSGGNEQFF. The CDR3 nucleotides read TGTGCCAGCAGCTCCGGGGGCAATGAGCAGTTCTTC.

The table lists this clone with a few counts. This chain connects TRBV2 to TRBJ2-7, with TRBD1 as a possible D gene (6 bases). The germline V gene encodes CDR1 SNHLY and CDR2 FYNNEI. There are 12 residues in the CDR3. V lost 4 bases and J lost 12, with 16 bases in between. In nucleotides, the CDR3 is TGTGCCAGCAGTGTCGGGCAGGGGCCCTGGTACTTC. This codes for CASSVGQGPWYF.

The chain recombines TRBV5-1 with TRBJ2-3; 12 bases match TRBD1. V dropped 4 bases and J dropped 10; count of bases not matched to a gene: 10. Germline V lookup: CDR1 SGHRS, CDR2 YFSETQ. The CDR3 is 15 residues long. The CDR3 sequence is CASSPEGQGAPAQYF. In nucleotides, the CDR3 is TGCGCCAGCAGCCCTGAGGGACAGGGGGCTCCTGCGCAGTATTTT.

With respect to this clone: Other DNA sequences within the sample encode an identical CDR3. The chain is built from TRBV28 and TRBJ1-2; no clear D gene. Germline CDR1 is MDHEN and CDR2 is SYDVKM. The CDR3 is 12 residues long. The V end lost 3 bases, the J end lost 3 bases, and 5 bases lay between the germline ends. DNA of the CDR3: TGTGCCAGCAGTTTTTCGGACTATGGCTACACCTTC. Its translation is CASSFSDYGYTF.

The chain couples TRBV29-1 to TRBJ1-2, with D tentatively TRBD1 (6 bases). The CDR3 has 13 amino acids. Trimming pared 4 bases from V and 4 bases from J, leaving 13 bases between. Germline CDR1 SQVTM, CDR2 ANQGSEA. The CDR3 loop is CSVARQDSYGYTF. CDR3 nucleotides: TGCAGCGTTGCTCGACAGGATTCCTATGGCTACACCTTC.

The CDR3 here is CASTQQGGGGTDTQYF. CDR3 nucleotide sequence: TGTGCCAGTACTCAACAGGGGGGTGGGGGCACAGATACGCAGTATTTT. The chain links TRBV19 to TRBJ2-3, with 8 positions matching TRBD1. Unmatched junction bases numbered 10, after V lost 7 bases and J lost 1 base. Per germline, CDR1 LNHDA and CDR2 SQIVND (reference sequence). This CDR3 contains 16 residues.

The chain employs TRBV6-1 and TRBJ1-6; D may be TRBD1 (5 bases). The CDR3 has 16 amino acids. Germline V gene sequence: CDR1 MNHNS, CDR2 SASEGT. V shed 4 bases and J shed 0 bases, with 10 bases lying between them. The CDR3 nucleotides read TGTGCCAGCAGTGTCGACAGCTTCTCCTATAATTCACCCCTCCACTTT. Amino acids: CASSVDSFSYNSPLHF.

This chain uses TRBV6-6 with TRBJ1-4, with 7 bases fitting TRBD1. The J segment lost 14 bases and the V segment lost 5 bases, leaving 11 bases of the junction unmatched. The germline CDR1 and CDR2 sequences are MNHNY and SVGAGI (reference sequence). The CDR3 is made up of 13 amino acids. CDR3 in DNA: TGTGCCAGCAGTGGGGGACAGTTGAAGCCGCTGTTTTTT. Translated, it gives CASSGGQLKPLFF.

The rearrangement uses TRBV30 and TRBJ2-7; weak D call: TRBD2 (6 bases). The ends were cut back, 2 bases at V and 1 base at J, with 12 bases in the middle. The CDR3 contains 14 residues. Germline V gene lookup returns CDR1 GTSNPN and CDR2 SVGIG (reference sequence). The DNA of the CDR3 is TGTGCCTGGAGTTTGGGGGACTCGTCCTACGAGCAGTACTTC. The encoded protein is CAWSLGDSSYEQYF.

The chain is built from TRBV28 and TRBJ1-1, with 7 bases lining up with TRBD1. V shed 2 bases, J shed 1 base, and the junction held 4 bases outside the gene matches. This CDR3 is built from 15 residues. CDR1 and CDR2 from the germline V gene are MDHEN and SYDVKM. CDR3 DNA: TGTGCCAGCAGTTTAATAGGGGGCAGGAACACTGAAGCTTTCTTT. This sequence encodes CASSLIGGRNTEAFF.

The J gene is TRBJ1-2, the V gene TRBV28; D gene ambiguous. V was cut by 4 bases and J by 3 bases, with 6 bases left in between. Germline V lookup: CDR1 MDHEN, CDR2 SYDVKM. The CDR3 runs 12 residues. In nucleotides, the CDR3 is TGTGCCAGCAGTTCGTCGGACTATGGCTACACCTTC. It codes for CASSSSDYGYTF.

This clone has a handful of counts. J is TRBJ2-3 and V is TRBV6-5, with TRBD2 identical over 10 bases. This CDR3 spans 15 amino acids. CDR1 MNHEY and CDR2 SVGAGI come from the germline V gene. With 7 bases clipped from V and 2 bases from J, the junction kept 6 bases outside the gene matches. The CDR3 DNA follows: TGTGCCAGCAACAGGCTAGCGGGGGACACAGATACGCAGTATTTT. Its translation: CASNRLAGDTDTQYF.

The chain links TRBV10-1 to TRBJ2-7, with D perhaps matching TRBD2 (5 bases). The CDR3 is made up of 14 amino acids. Germline V gene data show CDR1 as WNHNN and CDR2 as SYGVQD (reference sequence). The V and J ends lost 5 bases and 6 bases respectively, with 17 bases between them. The CDR3 is CASSSDPEDGEQYF. The CDR3, as DNA: TGCGCCAGCAGTTCTGACCCGGAGGACGGCGAGCAGTACTTC.